This TCR beta chain is drawn from a study of blood T cell repertoires in COVID-19. The wider study: Researchers got acute and convalescent COVID-19 samples from the United States, Italy and Spain.

Clones were read by immunoSEQ multiplex PCR, and TCRdb kept only the in-frame ones, dropping some. The repertoire consists of about 240,000 clones, with 70% to 85% occurring once and the leading ten covering over 7.5%. This CDR3 contains 13 residues. V was cut by 7 bases and J by 5 bases, with 13 bases left in between. The V gene's germline CDR1 is SNHLY and CDR2 FYNNEI. The source is a woman of 80 years or more with acute or convalescent COVID-19. Specimen: peripheral blood. This chain connects TRBV2 to TRBJ2-3, with a possible D match to TRBD2 (6 bases). CDR3 amino acids: CASKAPGVDTQYF. The CDR3 region has the DNA TGTGCCAGCAAAGCGCCGGGGGTAGATACGCAGTATTTT.